This is a list of T cell receptor beta chains from one sample in a study of blood T cells in healthy people across ages. TCRdb independently ran MiXCR on the 5' RACE reads; one entry per CDR3 protein. The repertoire holds roughly 1,300,000 distinct CDR3 sequences, with around 59% as singletons. The sequencing sample was made of blood. All receptors derive from a man aged 18-30 years in good health. The CDR3 runs from the conserved cysteine through the conserved F or W. Fields, in order: V gene, J gene, clone size, CDR3 length, D gene, CDR3 DNA, CDR3 protein. The D gene is left open where the match is weak. The listing skips clone size in some rows; elsewhere it reads once, few, many or a size class.

TRBV2	TRBJ2-7	once	16	NA	TGTGCCAGCAGTGAAGCAGGTGGGACTCCTCGAGACGAGCAGTACTTC	CASSEAGGTPRDEQYF
TRBV4-1	TRBJ2-1	few	12	NA	TGCGCCAGCAGCGGTCCGGAAAATGAGCAGTTCTTC	CASSGPENEQFF
TRBV5-1	TRBJ2-1	NA	13	NA	TGCGCCAGCAGCTTGATCGCGAGCGATGAGCAGTTCTTC	CASSLIASDEQFF
TRBV29-1	TRBJ2-7	few	14	TRBD1	TGCAGCGTTACAACCGGGACAGGGAACTACGAGCAGTACTTC	CSVTTGTGNYEQYF
TRBV14	TRBJ2-1	NA	16	NA	TGTGCCAGCAGCCAAGACCCCGGGACCCGTAGTGGGGGGCAGTTCTTC	CASSQDPGTRSGGQFF
TRBV7-2	TRBJ2-3	NA	16	NA	TGTGCCTGCAGCCACTCGATCGGGGTGAACCCAGATACGCAGTATTTT	CACSHSIGVNPDTQYF
TRBV4-1	TRBJ2-5	NA	15	NA	TGCGCCAGCAGCCAAGAGGTCGGGTGGGAGGAGACCCAGTACTTC	CASSQEVGWEETQYF
TRBV18	TRBJ2-7	NA	15	TRBD1	TGTGCCAGCTCACCTCGAACCCCAGGGGGATTCGAGCAGTACTTC	CASSPRTPGGFEQYF
TRBV15	TRBJ2-3	few	16	NA	TGTGCCACCAGCACCAGCCCGGGGCTTAGCACAGATACGCAGTATTTT	CATSTSPGLSTDTQYF
TRBV28	TRBJ2-3	once	12	NA	TGTGCCAGCAGAAATAAGGGAGATACGCAGTATTTT	CASRNKGDTQYF
TRBV10-3	TRBJ2-3	NA	14	NA	TGTGCCATCAGTGAGGGGGCCAACACAGATACGCAGTATTTT	CAISEGANTDTQYF
TRBV7-9	TRBJ2-2	NA	16	TRBD2	TGTGCCAGCAGCTTCCTCGGACTAGTAGTTCCCGGGGAGCTGTTTTTT	CASSFLGLVVPGELFF
TRBV20-1	TRBJ2-3	few	14	TRBD2	TGCAGTGCTAGGAGCGGGAGGGGAACAGATACGCAGTATTTT	CSARSGRGTDTQYF
TRBV15	TRBJ2-1	few	14	TRBD2	TGTGCCACCTGGGAGGGGAGCTCCTACAATGAGCAGTTCTTC	CATWEGSSYNEQFF
TRBV12-3/TRBV12-4	TRBJ1-2	NA	13	NA	TGTGCCAGCAGCCTAGATGCCGACTATGGCTACACCTTC	CASSLDADYGYTF
TRBV6-2/TRBV6-3	TRBJ2-5	few	13	TRBD1	TGTACCAGCAGGAGAGGACAGGGGGAGACCCAGTACTTC	CTSRRGQGETQYF
TRBV7-2	TRBJ2-4	few	18	TRBD1	TGTGCCAGCAGCTCATATCTTGGACAGGGCCCTAAAAGAAACATTCAGTACTTC	CASSSYLGQGPKRNIQYF
TRBV27	TRBJ2-1	NA	15	TRBD2	TGTGCCAGCAGTTTACGCGGGGGTAGGGACAATGAGCAGTTCTTC	CASSLRGGRDNEQFF
TRBV28	TRBJ2-1	NA	12	NA	TGTGCCAGCACTCTCCCGGGAGCTGAGCAGTTCTTC	CASTLPGAEQFF
TRBV29-1	TRBJ2-5	few	14	NA	TGCAGCCCCTCTCGCGGAGTGGCGAAAGAGACCCAGTACTTC	CSPSRGVAKETQYF
TRBV11-1	TRBJ2-7	NA	14	NA	TGTGCCAGCAGCTTAGGGGGACATAACTACGAGCAGTACTTC	CASSLGGHNYEQYF
TRBV6-1	TRBJ1-5	many	15	NA	TGTGCCAGCAGCCCCGGCGGCGGTTCCAATCAGCCCCAGCATTTT	CASSPGGGSNQPQHF
TRBV20-1	TRBJ2-1	few	15	NA	TGCAGTGCTAGAGACAAAGGGGCCTCCTACAATGAGCAGTTCTTC	CSARDKGASYNEQFF
TRBV13	TRBJ1-6	NA	14	NA	TGTGCCAGCAGCCTCGGGGGAGAGGTCTCACCCCTCCACTTT	CASSLGGEVSPLHF
TRBV6-2/TRBV6-3	TRBJ2-7	NA	14	NA	TGTGCCAGCAGTTACTCGACCCAGACCTACGAGCAGTACTTC	CASSYSTQTYEQYF
TRBV7-9	TRBJ2-1	NA	16	TRBD1	TGTGCCAGCAGCCAAATAACAGGGGGCAACTACAATGAGCAGTTCTTC	CASSQITGGNYNEQFF
TRBV6-5	TRBJ2-1	once	18	NA	TGTGCCAGCAGTTACTCCCCCGGGGCTACACTAAACTACAATGAGCAGTTCTTC	CASSYSPGATLNYNEQFF
TRBV20-1	TRBJ2-7	NA	14	NA	TGCAGTGCTAGCGGGGGGACAATAGCCTACGAGCAGTACTTC	CSASGGTIAYEQYF
TRBV6-5	TRBJ2-3	NA	15	NA	TGTGCCAGCAGTTACTCGACAGGAACTCGTGATACGCAGTATTTT	CASSYSTGTRDTQYF
TRBV20-1	TRBJ2-2	NA	14	NA	TGCAGTGCTCTTAAGACCGCGAACACCGGGGAGCTGTTTTTT	CSALKTANTGELFF
TRBV4-1	TRBJ2-3	few	17	TRBD2	TGCGCCAGCAGCCATGGGGGACTAGCGGGATATCGAGATACGCAGTATTTT	CASSHGGLAGYRDTQYF
TRBV4-1	TRBJ2-7	NA	15	NA	TGCGCCAGCAGCCAAGTAGTGGGAGAGGGTTACGAGCAGTACTTC	CASSQVVGEGYEQYF
TRBV15	TRBJ2-1	few	18	NA	TGTGCCACCAGCTCCACGGGGCGGCCGGGAGAATGGGTCGATGAGCAGTTCTTC	CATSSTGRPGEWVDEQFF
TRBV20-1	TRBJ1-4	NA	12	NA	TGCAGTGCTAGGCCAATCGGAGAAAAACTGTTTTTT	CSARPIGEKLFF
TRBV12-3/TRBV12-4	TRBJ1-2	NA	10	NA	TGTGCCATCTATGGTAGGAGCTACACCTTC	CAIYGRSYTF
TRBV5-1	TRBJ2-1	NA	16	TRBD2	TGCGCCAGCAGCTTGGCTGGGACTAACAGAGGGAATGAGCAGTTCTTC	CASSLAGTNRGNEQFF
TRBV20-1	TRBJ1-5	NA	14	TRBD1	TGCAGTGCTCGGGACAGCCTTAGCAATCAGCCCCAGCATTTT	CSARDSLSNQPQHF